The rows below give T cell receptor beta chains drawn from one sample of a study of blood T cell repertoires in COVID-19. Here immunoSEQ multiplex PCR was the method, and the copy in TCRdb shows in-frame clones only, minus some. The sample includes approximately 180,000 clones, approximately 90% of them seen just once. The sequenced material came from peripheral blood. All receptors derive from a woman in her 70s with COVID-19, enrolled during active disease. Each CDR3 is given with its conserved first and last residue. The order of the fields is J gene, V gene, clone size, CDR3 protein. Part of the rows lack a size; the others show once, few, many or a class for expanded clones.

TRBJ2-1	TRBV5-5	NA	CASSLDGLAHNEQFF
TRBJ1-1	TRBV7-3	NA	CASSYSGEREAFF
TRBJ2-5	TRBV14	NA	CASSQAEGTGQETQYF
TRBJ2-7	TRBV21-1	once	CAGSKEAGGSYEQYF
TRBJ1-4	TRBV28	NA	CASSLEGGSTNEKLFF
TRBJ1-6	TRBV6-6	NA	CASSYAGANNSPLHF
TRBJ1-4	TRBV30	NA	CAWRALGRIEKLFF
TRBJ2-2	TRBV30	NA	CAWNDQATGELFF
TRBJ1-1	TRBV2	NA	CASKGETNTEAFF
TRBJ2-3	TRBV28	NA	CASSLWGSRTDTQYF
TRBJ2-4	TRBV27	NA	CASSLSTHRKNIQYF
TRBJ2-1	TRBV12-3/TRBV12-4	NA	CASSFGRDNEQFF
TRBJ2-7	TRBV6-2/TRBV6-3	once	CASSTPSTGSEQYF
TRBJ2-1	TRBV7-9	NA	CASSNRNYNEQFF
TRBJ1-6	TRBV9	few	CASSPPHVGSSPLHF
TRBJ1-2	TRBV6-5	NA	CASSYRRFNGYTF
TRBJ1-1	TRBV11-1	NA	CASSPRTGRNTEAFF
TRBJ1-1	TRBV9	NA	CASSVTGSNTEAFF
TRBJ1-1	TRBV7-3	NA	CASSATMNTEAFF
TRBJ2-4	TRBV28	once	CASSLEGLAKNIQYF
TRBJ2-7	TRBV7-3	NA	CASSSGLSGSTLEQYF
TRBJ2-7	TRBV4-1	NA	CASSQEDRGTYEQYF
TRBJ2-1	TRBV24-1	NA	CATSDPGTSGNNEQFF
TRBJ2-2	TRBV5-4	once	CASSVGGTGDTGELFF
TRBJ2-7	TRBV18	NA	CASSPRQGVEQYF